The following is a T cell receptor (beta chain) sequence with its context. What it binds is not known. Isolated RNA was reverse transcribed in full, so expressed TCRB transcripts were sequenced. For naive, central memory and regulatory T cell samples, reads averaged about 3.7 million. TCRdb's table, derived via immunoSEQ multiplex PCR, lists solely in-frame clones and lacks some. The data contain hundreds of thousands of clones, roughly 16% of them singletons. Sorted populations were all over 95% pure. Germline V lookup: CDR1 LNHNV, CDR2 YYDKDF (reference sequence). Trimming cost V 3 bases and J 0 bases; bases outside gene matches: 4. The CDR3 sequence is 15 residues long. The sample comes from a study of beta chain features in type 1 diabetes. Points from the study as a whole: Insertion counts at VDJ junctions were lower in type 1 diabetes patients, who also showed more deletions there. For cells with high TCR expression, cDNA sequencing could yield over-representation.

Material for sequencing was naive CD4+ T cells from blood. This receptor was taken from a man between 18 and 29 years old in good health. The chain is built from TRBV15 and TRBJ1-1, with 7 nucleotides matching TRBD1. The CDR3 bases are TGTGCCACCAGCAGGAACAGGGGCATGAACACTGAAGCTTTCTTT. The encoded protein is CATSRNRGMNTEAFF. Filled out from reference TRBV15 and TRBJ1-1, the complete variable domain reads DAMVIQNPRYQVTQFGKPVTLSCSQTLNHNVMYWYQQKSSQAPKLLFHYYDKDFNNEADTPDNFQSRRPNTSFCFLDIRSPGLGDTAMYLCATSRNRGMNTEAFFGQGTRLTVV.